This TCR beta chain was recovered during a study of blood T cell repertoires in COVID-19. Study in general: The origin of the acute and convalescent COVID-19 samples was the United States, Italy and Spain. In each case, the material was cDNA or gDNA derived from T cells, B-cell-depleted T cells, or PBMCs.

In the source study's methods: The assay estimated nucleated cells by amplifying reference gene primers. This table comes from immunoSEQ multiplex PCR, and its TCRdb copy is limited to in-frame clones, with some not included. V and J calls plus clone size are reproduced from that table; the DNA served to infer D and trimming. The sample consists of a few hundred thousand clones, 89% of them appearing once. Germline CDR1 reads SEHNR; CDR2 reads FQNEAQ (reference sequence). Trimming pared 3 bases from V and 2 bases from J, leaving 16 bases between. This CDR3 is built from 17 residues. The specimen sequenced was peripheral blood. This chain joins TRBV7-9 and TRBJ1-4; D not certain. The TCR comes from a man aged 18 to 30 who had recovered from COVID-19. The chain's CDR3 is CASSFDPRERTNEKLFF. The CDR3, as DNA: TGTGCCAGCAGCTTCGATCCGCGGGAGAGGACTAATGAAAAACTGTTTTTT.